This T cell receptor beta chain stems from a study of Graves' ophthalmopathy and Graves' hyperthyroidism. Whole-study findings and limits: The 13-signature model separated ophthalmopathy from stable hyperthyroidism at 85% to 90% sensitivity and about 80% specificity. Blood also contained most of the expanded thyroid clonotypes above 0.001 frequency. Progression of ophthalmopathy was predicted by the model with around 68% sensitivity and around 72% specificity.

Amplifying from RNA transcripts, the study obtained TCR beta CDR3 regions. Second-round multiplex PCR came after first-round RT-PCR with HTBI primers. MiXCR, applied by TCRdb to the multiplex PCR reads, yields one record per CDR3 protein. The profile shows 580,000 or so distinct CDR3 sequences, approximately 37% of them singletons. As concerns this clonotype: The antigen is unknown. Sequence at one end of the junction differs from germline and may be a read error.

The CDR3 has 13 residues. Germline V gene lookup returns CDR1 MNHEY and CDR2 SVGAGI. Sequencing used peripheral blood or thyroid tissue (not recorded which). The source is an adult man with Graves' hyperthyroidism. This chain connects TRBV6-5 to TRBJ2-6; the D gene is possibly TRBD1 (5 bases). CDR3 DNA: TGTGCCAGCAGTTACACTCCAGGGCGTGATGAAGCTTTC. This sequence encodes CASSYTPGRDEAF.